The T cell receptor beta chain described here comes from a study of T-cell memory formation after mild COVID-19. J was trimmed by 8 bases and V by 5 bases; bases with no gene match: 9. Germline V CDR1 and CDR2: DFQATT, SNEGSKA (reference sequence). This CDR3 comprises 14 residues. TCRdb reprocessed the 5' RACE reads via MiXCR and lists one record per CDR3 protein. The table shows under 450,000 distinct CDR3 sequences, with about 25% occurring only once. The J gene is TRBJ2-3, the V gene TRBV20-1, with 11 bases that match TRBD2. The sequencing input was PBMCs or a T cell subset sorted from them (not recorded which). The TCR comes from an adult woman who had mild COVID-19 (a few samples of this study predate the infection). Cell type and time point are not known. The CDR3 reads CSAPLAGGPRTQYF. The DNA of the CDR3 is TGCAGTGCTCCCCTAGCGGGGGGCCCCCGTACGCAGTATTTT.